This TCR beta chain was retrieved from a study of OX40 agonist ivuxolimab in advanced cancers. Overall study context: Hepatocellular carcinoma, melanoma, renal cell or head and neck cancer was diagnosed in the dose-escalation patients. Participants could have had prior anti-PD-1, anti-PD-L1 or anti-CTLA-4 therapy, and about 40% had some.

Here immunoSEQ multiplex PCR was the method, and the copy in TCRdb shows in-frame clones only, minus some. Seen here are about 40,000 clones, approximately 86% observed once, and the top ten hold 2% to 3%. V lost 0 bases and J lost 4, with 10 bases in between. The CDR3 consists of 14 residues. Germline V CDR1 and CDR2: SGHDT, YYEEEE. The sequencing used CD4+ or CD8+ T cells sorted from blood, collected in a trial of the OX40 agonist ivuxolimab. The sequence was obtained from an adult with an advanced solid tumor such as melanoma, head and neck, liver or kidney cancer. This chain connects TRBV5-6 to TRBJ1-1, with a tentative D call TRBD1 (6 bases). The CDR3: CASSLEGGSTEAFF. The CDR3 region has the DNA TGTGCCAGCAGCTTGGAGGGGGGATCCACTGAAGCTTTCTTT. Filled out from reference TRBV5-6 and TRBJ1-1, the complete variable domain reads DAGVTQSPTHLIKTRGQQVTLRCSPKSGHDTVSWYQQALGQGPQFIFQYYEEEERQRGNFPDRFSGHQFPNYSSELNVNALLLGDSALYLCASSLEGGSTEAFFGQGTRLTVV.